The T cell receptor beta chain under discussion was sequenced for a study of beta chain features in type 1 diabetes (dated by TCRdb to about 2018). The study in broad terms: Mean age, gender distribution, total cell number and subset yield were not different between patients and healthy donors. The study compared the TCRB repertoires of sorted circulating CD4+ T cell subsets in recently diagnosed type 1 diabetes patients with those in matched healthy donors. Regulatory and stem cell-like memory subsets were obtained from only 8 patients and roughly 8 healthy donors, while naive and central memory subsets were obtained from all 28 donors. A total of 100 million to 140 million sorted cells were examined across all samples, and the number of cells per subset was strongly correlated with RNA yield.

Comment on this clone: The specificity of this receptor is unknown. No much larger clone is present one base from it, and per-base qualities are unavailable.

A single peripheral blood draw of 90 to 150 mL on average was collected from each donor into heparinised tubes. Using a panel that included CD45RO, CCR7, CD25, CD127, CD95 and CD27, naive, central memory, regulatory and stem cell-like memory CD4+ T cells were sorted on a BD FACSAria II. All sorted populations exceeded 95% purity. Right away, PBMCs were isolated by Lymphoprep density gradient centrifugation and were stained directly, with no culture step. Samples were stained and sorted in pairs, with one healthy donor and one patient per experiment, so that batch effects were minimized. Study-wide conclusions, independent of this receptor: Fewer insertions and more nucleotide deletions at VDJ recombination sites were observed in patients with type 1 diabetes, implying thymic rearrangement abnormalities. PCR might favor shorter templates, but patient and control samples were amplified and corrected together, so any skew would affect both groups equally. Naive, central memory and regulatory TCRB repertoires appeared to be more alike among patients than among healthy donors. Because the HLA sub-analyses included only small numbers of individuals, any influence of HLA type on TCRB rearrangement was left unresolved. Type 1 diabetes patients showed a moderate but significant shortening of TCRB CDR3 length in all four CD4+ subsets. Sequencing cDNA rather than genomic DNA could over-represent highly expressing activated cells, although activation and CD3 levels did not differ between groups.

The entire isolated RNA was reverse transcribed using the High Capacity cDNA Reverse Transcription Kit, and thus expressed TCRB transcripts were sequenced. Naive, central memory and regulatory T cell samples underwent deep immunoSEQ sequencing, averaging approximately 3.5 million total reads per sample. Sorted cells were lysed in RLT buffer, and RNA was extracted using DNase-treated RNeasy Micro or Mini kits according to cell number. Each cell subset was processed separately to prevent cross-contamination, with patient and healthy donor samples processed together. Using the immunoSEQ multiplex PCR, TCRB sequences were amplified from cDNA into 87-bp fragments spanning the CDR3 region. Sequencing of the amplicons was performed on the Illumina HiSeq platform. In the authors' own workflow: PCR bias was corrected computationally using synthetic template baselines, and reads within Hamming distance 2 were collapsed, with unmergeable singletons discarded. Reads were aligned to IMGT to assign V, D and J genes, CDR3 length, and insertions or deletions at six rearrangement sites. Clonotype counts were normalized to sorted cell number within each subset before computing true diversity and Gini coefficients with the tcR R package. The overlap coefficient, calculated on TCRB nucleotide sequences, was used to quantify repertoire sharing. TCRdb carries this immuneACCESS record with in-frame sequences only. Its versions omit some clonotypes, under half of them owing to an unresolved V gene in the studies checked, with the rest unexplained. Clonal size and the V and J genes are those of that table, whereas D and trimming came from the DNA. Recorded for this sample are tens of thousands of clones; around 45% of them occurred a single time. The top ten clones comprise approximately 1.4% of the sample.

V has 2 bases trimmed and J has 4 bases trimmed; junction bases matching no gene number 8. From the germline V gene, CDR1 is SGHRS and CDR2 is YFSETQ. The CDR3 numbers 17 residues from cysteine through phenylalanine. Only the CDR3 region is kept as DNA, spanning 51 bases read in frame from base 1. The sequencing sample was made of Tregs from blood. The cell subset or site label, read with the paper, signifies: regulatory CD4+ T cells. The rearranged chain carries TRBV5-1 and TRBJ2-1, with TRBD2 identical over 11 junction bases. This TCR derives from a man in his thirties or forties with type 1 diabetes. The base sequence is TGCGCCAGCAGCTTATTCCCGACTAGCGGGGAATACAATGAGCAGTTCTTC. This gives the protein CASSLFPTSGEYNEQFF.